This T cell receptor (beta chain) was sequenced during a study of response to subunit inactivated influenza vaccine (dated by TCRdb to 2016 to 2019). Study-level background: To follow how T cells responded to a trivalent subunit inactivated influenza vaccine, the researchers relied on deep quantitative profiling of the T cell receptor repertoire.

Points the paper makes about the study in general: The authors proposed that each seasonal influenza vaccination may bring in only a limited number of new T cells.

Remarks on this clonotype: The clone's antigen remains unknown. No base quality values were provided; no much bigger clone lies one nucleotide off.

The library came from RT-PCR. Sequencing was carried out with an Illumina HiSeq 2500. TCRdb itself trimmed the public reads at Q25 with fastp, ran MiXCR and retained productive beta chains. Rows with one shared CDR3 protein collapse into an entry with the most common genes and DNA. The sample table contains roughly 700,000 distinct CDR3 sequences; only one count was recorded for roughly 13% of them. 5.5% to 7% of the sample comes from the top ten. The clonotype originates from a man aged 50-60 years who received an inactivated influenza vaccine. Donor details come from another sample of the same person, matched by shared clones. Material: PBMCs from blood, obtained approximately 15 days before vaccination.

The DNA is as follows: TGTGCCAGCAGACCCGACAGGTCCGGGGCCGATCAGCCCCAGCATTTT. Its product reads: CASRPDRSGADQPQHF. The chain couples TRBV27 to TRBJ1-5, with a tentative D gene TRBD1 over 6 matching bases. V is reduced by 6 bases and J by 5 bases, leaving a spacing of 20 bases between them. The CDR3 spans 16 residues, from the cysteine through the phenylalanine. The DNA shown is the 48-base CDR3, in frame from base 1. Looking up the germline V gene (reference sequence) yields CDR1 MNHEY and CDR2 SMNVEV.